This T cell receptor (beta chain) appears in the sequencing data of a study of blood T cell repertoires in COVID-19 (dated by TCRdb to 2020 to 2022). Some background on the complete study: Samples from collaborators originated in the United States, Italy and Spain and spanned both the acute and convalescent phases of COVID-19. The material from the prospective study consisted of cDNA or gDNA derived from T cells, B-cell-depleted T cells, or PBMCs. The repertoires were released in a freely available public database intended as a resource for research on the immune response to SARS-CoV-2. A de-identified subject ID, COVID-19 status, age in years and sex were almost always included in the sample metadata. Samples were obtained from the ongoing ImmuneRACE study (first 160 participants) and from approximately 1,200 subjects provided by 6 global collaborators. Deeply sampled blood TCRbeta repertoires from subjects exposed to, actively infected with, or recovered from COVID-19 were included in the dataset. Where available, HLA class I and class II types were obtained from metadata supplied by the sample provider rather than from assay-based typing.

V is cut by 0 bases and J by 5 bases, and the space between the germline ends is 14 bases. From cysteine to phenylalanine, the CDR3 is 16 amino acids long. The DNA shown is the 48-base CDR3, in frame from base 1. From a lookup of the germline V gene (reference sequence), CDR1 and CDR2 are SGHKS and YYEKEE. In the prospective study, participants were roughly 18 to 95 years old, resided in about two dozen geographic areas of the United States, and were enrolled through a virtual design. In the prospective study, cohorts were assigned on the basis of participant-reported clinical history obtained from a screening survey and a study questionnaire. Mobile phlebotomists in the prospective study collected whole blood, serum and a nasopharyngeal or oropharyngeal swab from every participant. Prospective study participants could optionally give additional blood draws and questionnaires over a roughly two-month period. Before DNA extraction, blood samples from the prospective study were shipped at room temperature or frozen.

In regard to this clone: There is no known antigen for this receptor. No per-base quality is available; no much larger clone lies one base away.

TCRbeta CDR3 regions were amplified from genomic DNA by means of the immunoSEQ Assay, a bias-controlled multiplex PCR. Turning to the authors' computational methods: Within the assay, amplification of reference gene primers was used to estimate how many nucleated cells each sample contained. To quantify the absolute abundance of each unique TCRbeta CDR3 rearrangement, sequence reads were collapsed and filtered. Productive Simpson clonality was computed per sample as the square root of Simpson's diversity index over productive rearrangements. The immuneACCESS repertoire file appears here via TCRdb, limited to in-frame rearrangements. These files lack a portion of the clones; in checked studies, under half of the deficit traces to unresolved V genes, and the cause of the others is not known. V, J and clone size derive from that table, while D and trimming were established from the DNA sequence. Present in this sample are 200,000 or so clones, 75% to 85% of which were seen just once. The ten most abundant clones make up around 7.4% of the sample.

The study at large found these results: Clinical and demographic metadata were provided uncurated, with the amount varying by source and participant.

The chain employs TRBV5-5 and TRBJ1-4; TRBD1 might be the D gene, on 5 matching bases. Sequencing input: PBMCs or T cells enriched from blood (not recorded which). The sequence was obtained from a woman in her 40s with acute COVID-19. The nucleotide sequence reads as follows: TGTGCCAGCAGCTTGGCCATCAGGGCGACGAATGAAAAACTGTTTTTT. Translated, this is CASSLAIRATNEKLFF.